This T cell receptor (beta chain) was recorded in a study of blood T cell repertoires in COVID-19. About the study: Samples representing acute and convalescent COVID-19 were sourced from the United States, Italy and Spain. PBMCs, B-cell-depleted T cells, or T cells were the source of the cDNA or gDNA that made up the material.

Seattle's cohort entered during active infection and was followed longitudinally. Measured with immunoSEQ multiplex PCR; TCRdb has only the in-frame clones, and not every one. The sample holds approximately 250,000 clones, approximately 85% seen once. The germline V gene has CDR1 MNHNY and CDR2 SVGAGI (reference sequence). The length of the CDR3 is 15 residues. V lost 2 bases and J lost 0, with 10 bases in between. This receptor was obtained from a woman older than 75 with COVID-19, enrolled during active disease. V gene TRBV6-6 combines with J gene TRBJ1-1; D perhaps matches TRBD1 (5 bases). Sequenced material: peripheral blood. CDR3 protein: CASSYTGRLNTEAFF. In DNA, the CDR3 is TGTGCCAGCAGTTACACAGGAAGATTGAACACTGAAGCTTTCTTT.